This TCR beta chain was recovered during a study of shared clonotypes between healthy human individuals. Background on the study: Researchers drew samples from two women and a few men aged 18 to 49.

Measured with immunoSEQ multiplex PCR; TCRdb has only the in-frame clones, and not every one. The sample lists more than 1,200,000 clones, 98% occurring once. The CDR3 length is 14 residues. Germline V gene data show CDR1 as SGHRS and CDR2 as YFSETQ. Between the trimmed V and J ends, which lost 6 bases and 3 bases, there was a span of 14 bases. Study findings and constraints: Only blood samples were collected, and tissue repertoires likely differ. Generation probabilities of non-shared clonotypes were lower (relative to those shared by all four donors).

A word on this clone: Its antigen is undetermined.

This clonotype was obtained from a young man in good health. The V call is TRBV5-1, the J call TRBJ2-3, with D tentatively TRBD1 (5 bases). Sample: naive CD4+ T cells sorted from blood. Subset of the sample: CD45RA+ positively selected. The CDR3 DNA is TGCGCCAGCAACGCGGACATTACTACAGATACGCAGTATTTT. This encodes CASNADITTDTQYF. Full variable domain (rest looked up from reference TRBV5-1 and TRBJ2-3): KAGVTQTPRYLIKTRGQQVTLSCSPISGHRSVSWYQQTPGQGLQFLFEYFSETQRNKGNFPGRFSGRQFSNSRSEMNVSTLELGDSALYLCASNADITTDTQYFGPGTRLTVL.